The next 13 T cell receptor beta chains were all read from a single sample in a study of glioma-infiltrating T cells after dendritic cell vaccination (dated by TCRdb to the mid-2010s). Libraries were constructed by the immunoSEQ multiplex PCR assay. This immuneACCESS table, as held by TCRdb, lists in-frame sequences with V and J called but not all clones. Of the missing ones, under half trace to an unresolved V gene in checked studies; the others have no known cause. The sample includes tens of thousands of clones, with approximately 81% observed a single time. The biggest ten clones account for about 9% of the sample. The time point label of this sample denotes: after dendritic cell vaccination, including at tumor progression/relapse. The sample was blood, taken after dendritic cell vaccination. These receptor sequences come from a human donor with glioblastoma.

This clone was recorded a few times. The rearrangement links TRBV6-5 to TRBJ2-2; 7 bases align to TRBD2. Germline assignment: CDR1 MNHEY and CDR2 SVGAGI. V was pared by 6 bases and J by 7 bases, with 11 bases of the junction left unmatched. The CDR3 runs 15 residues. The CDR3 sequence: CASSLGGGRGGELFF. The CDR3 bases are TGTGCCAGCAGCCTGGGGGGAGGGAGAGGCGGGGAGCTGTTTTTT.

The rearrangement links TRBV6-6 to TRBJ2-1; tentatively, D is TRBD1 (5 bases). Germline CDR1 reads MNHNY; CDR2 reads SVGAGI (reference sequence). The CDR3 spans 11 residues. Trimming took off 5 bases at V and 8 bases at J, with 7 bases between the two ends. The CDR3 DNA reads as TGTGCCAGCAGTCCCAGGGATGAGCAGTTCTTC. It is translated as CASSPRDEQFF.

In its sample, this clone was seen once. The chain employs TRBV6-1 and TRBJ1-5; D not resolved. V was cut by 10 bases and J by 7 bases, with 20 bases left in between. The CDR3 sequence is 14 residues long. Looked up from germline, CDR1 is MNHNS and CDR2 is SASEGT. The DNA for the CDR3 is TGTGCCACTCTTCCACAACGAACGGGGCAGCCCCAGCATTTT. Protein: CATLPQRTGQPQHF.

This chain connects TRBV7-9 to TRBJ1-1; no reliable D call. The germline gives CDR1 SEHNR, CDR2 FQNEAQ (reference sequence). The CDR3 totals 11 residues. Trimming shortened V by 6 bases and J by 8 bases, and 10 bases separated the two germline ends. CDR3 loop: CASSPLVEAFF. DNA for the CDR3: TGTGCCAGCAGTCCTCTCGTCGAAGCTTTCTTT.

This clone has a handful of counts. The rearrangement uses TRBV4-3 and TRBJ1-2; 8 nucleotides agree with TRBD1. Germline lookup yields CDR1 LGHNA and CDR2 YSLEER. The CDR3 totals 16 residues. With 0 bases clipped from V and 3 bases from J, the junction kept 6 bases outside the gene matches. This CDR3 is CASSQEIRGRDYGYTF. The DNA of the CDR3 is TGCGCCAGCAGCCAAGAAATCAGGGGGCGCGACTATGGCTACACCTTC.

This chain joins TRBV11-2 and TRBJ1-5; 7 nucleotides align to TRBD1. The V segment lost 1 base and the J segment 1 base; nucleotides outside the gene matches: 1. Germline V gene data show CDR1 as SGHAT and CDR2 as FQNNGV. The CDR3 loop spans 15 amino acids. The CDR3 loop reads CASSLGGQSNQPQHF. The DNA of the CDR3 is TGTGCCAGCAGCTTAGGGGGACAGAGCAATCAGCCCCAGCATTTT. The complete variable domain, with remaining parts taken from reference TRBV11-2 and TRBJ1-5, reads EAGVAQSPRYKIIEKRQSVAFWCNPISGHATLYWYQQILGQGPKLLIQFQNNGVVDDSQLPKDRFSAERLKGVDSTLKIQPAKLEDSAVYLCASSLGGQSNQPQHFGDGTRLSIL.

The rearrangement links TRBV27 to TRBJ1-6; no reliable D call. The V end lost 0 bases, the J end lost 11 bases, and 8 bases lay between the germline ends. Per germline, CDR1 MNHEY and CDR2 SMNVEV (reference sequence). The CDR3 has 13 amino acids. CDR3 in amino acids: CASSLSDQAPLHF. The CDR3 DNA reads as TGTGCCAGCAGTTTATCAGACCAGGCACCCCTCCACTTT.

Comment on this clone: The junction does not match germline at one end; this may be a read error. V gene TRBV6-5 combines with J gene TRBJ2-7; 12 bases match TRBD1. The germline CDR1 and CDR2 sequences are MNHEY and SVGAGI. This CDR3 is built from 16 residues. CDR3 protein: CASSHSRGQGAGEQYF. The CDR3 DNA reads TGTGCCAGCAGTCACTCCCGGGGACAGGGGGCGGGGGAGCAGTACTTC.

The chain joins TRBV4-3 to TRBJ2-5; 8 nucleotides match TRBD1. TRBJ2-7 matches the DNA end more closely, so the J call is doubtful. The CDR3 is made up of 14 amino acids. Germline V gene data show CDR1 as LGHNA and CDR2 as YSLEER. The CDR3 loop reads CASSHLGQGYEQYF. The CDR3 coding sequence is TGCGCCAGCAGCCACCTCGGACAGGGCTACGAGCAGTACTTC.

CDR3 protein: CASSAGTGAEAFF. DNA of the CDR3: TGTGCCAGCAGTGCCGGGACAGGGGCTGAAGCTTTCTTT. The chain joins TRBV6-5 to TRBJ1-1; 10 positions agree with TRBD1. V dropped 5 bases and J dropped 6; count of bases not matched to a gene: 3. This CDR3 contains 13 residues. CDR1 is MNHEY and CDR2 is SVGAGI in the germline V gene.

This clone was detected only a few times. The rearrangement joins TRBV4-2 to TRBJ2-7; no reliable D call. There are 13 residues in the CDR3. Germline values: CDR1 LGHNA, CDR2 YNFKEQ. Deletions cut 1 base from V and 7 bases from J, with 11 bases between. CDR3 coding DNA: TGTGCCAGCAGCCAAGGGGTGTCGAGGGAGCAGTACTTC. Translated: CASSQGVSREQYF.

The genes are TRBV23-1 and TRBJ2-1, with a weak D call TRBD1 (6 bases). TRBV23-1 is treated as an ORF (open reading frame) with a function not yet certain. V lost 0 bases and J lost 5, with 11 bases in between. This CDR3 region has 15 residues. Written as DNA, the CDR3 is TGCGCCAGCAGTCAATCACAGGGAAGTGACAATGAGCAGTTCTTC. Protein sequence: CASSQSQGSDNEQFF.

The chain employs TRBV19 and TRBJ2-7; 8 positions agree with TRBD1. Germline trimming cut 4 bases from V and 3 bases from J; bases unmatched to any gene: 11. CDR1 and CDR2 from the germline V gene are LNHDA and SQIVND (reference sequence). The CDR3 sequence is 16 residues long. CDR3 sequence: CASSSEMGQDLYEQYF. DNA of the CDR3: TGTGCCAGTAGTAGCGAAATGGGACAGGATCTCTACGAGCAGTACTTC.